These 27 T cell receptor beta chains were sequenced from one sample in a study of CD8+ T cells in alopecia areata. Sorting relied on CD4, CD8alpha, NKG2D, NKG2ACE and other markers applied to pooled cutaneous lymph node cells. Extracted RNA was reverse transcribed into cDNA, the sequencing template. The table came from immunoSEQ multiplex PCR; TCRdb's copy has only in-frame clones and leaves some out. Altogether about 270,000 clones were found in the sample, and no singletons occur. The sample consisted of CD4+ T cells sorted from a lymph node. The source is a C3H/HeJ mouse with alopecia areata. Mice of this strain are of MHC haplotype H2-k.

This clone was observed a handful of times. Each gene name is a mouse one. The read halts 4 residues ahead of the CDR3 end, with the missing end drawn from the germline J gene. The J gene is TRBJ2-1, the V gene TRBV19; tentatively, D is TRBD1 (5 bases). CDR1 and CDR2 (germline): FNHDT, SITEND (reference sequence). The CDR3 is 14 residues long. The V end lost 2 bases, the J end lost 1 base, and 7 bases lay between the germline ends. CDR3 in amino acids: CASSINRNYAEQFF. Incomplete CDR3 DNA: TGTGCCAGCAGTATCAACAGGAACTATGCT.

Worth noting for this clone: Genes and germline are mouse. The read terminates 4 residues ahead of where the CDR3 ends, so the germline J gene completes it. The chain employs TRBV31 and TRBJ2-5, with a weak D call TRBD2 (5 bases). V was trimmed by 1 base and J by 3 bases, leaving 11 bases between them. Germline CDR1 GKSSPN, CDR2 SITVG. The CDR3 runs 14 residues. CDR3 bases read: TGTGCCTGGAGTCCCTCACTGGCTCAAGAC. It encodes CAWSPSLAQD. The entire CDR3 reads CAWSPSLAQDTQYF.

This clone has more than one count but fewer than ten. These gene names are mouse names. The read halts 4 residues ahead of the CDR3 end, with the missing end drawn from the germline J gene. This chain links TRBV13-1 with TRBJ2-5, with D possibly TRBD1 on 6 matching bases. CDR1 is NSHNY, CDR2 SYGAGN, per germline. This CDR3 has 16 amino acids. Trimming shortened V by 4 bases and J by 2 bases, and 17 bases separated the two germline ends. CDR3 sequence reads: CASSPSRDKTQDTQYF. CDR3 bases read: TGTGCCAGCAGTCCCTCCCGGGACAAAACCCAAGAC.

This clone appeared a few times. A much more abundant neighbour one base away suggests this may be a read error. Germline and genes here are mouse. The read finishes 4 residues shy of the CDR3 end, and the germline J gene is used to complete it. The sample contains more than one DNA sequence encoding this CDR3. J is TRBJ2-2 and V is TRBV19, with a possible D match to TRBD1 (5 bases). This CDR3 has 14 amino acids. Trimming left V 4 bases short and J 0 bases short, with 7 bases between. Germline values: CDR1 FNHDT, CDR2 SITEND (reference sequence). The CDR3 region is CASSRTSNTGQLYF. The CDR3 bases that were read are TGTGCCAGCAGTCGGACATCAAACACCGGG.

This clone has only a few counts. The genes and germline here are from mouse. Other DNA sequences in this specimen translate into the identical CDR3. Here the CDR3 reads CASRGLGQDTQYF. The DNA read from the CDR3 is TGTGCCAGCAGGGGACTGGGCCAAGAC. The chain joins TRBV13-3 to TRBJ2-5; 9 bases are shared with TRBD2. The DNA ends 4 residues before the CDR3 does, and the rest of the CDR3 is filled in from the germline J gene. This CDR3 is 13 amino acids long. Per the germline V gene, CDR1 is NNHDY and CDR2 is SYVADS. Trimming removed 5 bases from V and 2 bases from J; junction bases left unmatched: 0.

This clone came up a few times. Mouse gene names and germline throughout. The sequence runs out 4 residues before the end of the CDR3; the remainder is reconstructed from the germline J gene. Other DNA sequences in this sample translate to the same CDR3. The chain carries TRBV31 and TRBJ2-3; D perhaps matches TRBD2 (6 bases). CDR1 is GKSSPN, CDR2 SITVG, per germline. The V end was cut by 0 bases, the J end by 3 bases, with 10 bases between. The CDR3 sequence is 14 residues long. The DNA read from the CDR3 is TGTGCCTGGAGTCTGGGGGGTCGGGCAGAA. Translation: CAWSLGGRAE. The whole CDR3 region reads CAWSLGGRAETLYF.

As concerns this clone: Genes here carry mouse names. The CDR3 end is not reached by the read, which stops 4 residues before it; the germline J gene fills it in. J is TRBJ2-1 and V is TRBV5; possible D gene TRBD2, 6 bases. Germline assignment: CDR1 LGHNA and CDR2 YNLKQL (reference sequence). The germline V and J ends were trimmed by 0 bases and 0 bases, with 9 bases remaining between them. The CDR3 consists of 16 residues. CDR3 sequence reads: CASSQEAGANYAEQFF. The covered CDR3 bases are TGTGCCAGCAGCCAAGAGGCTGGGGCTAACTATGCT.

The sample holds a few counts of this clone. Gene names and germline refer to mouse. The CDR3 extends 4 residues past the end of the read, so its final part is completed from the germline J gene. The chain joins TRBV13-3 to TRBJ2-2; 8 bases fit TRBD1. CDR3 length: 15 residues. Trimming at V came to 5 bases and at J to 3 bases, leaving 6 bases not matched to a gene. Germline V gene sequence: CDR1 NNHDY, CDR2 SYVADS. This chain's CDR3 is CASRPQGVDTGQLYF. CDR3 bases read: TGTGCCAGCAGGCCACAGGGGGTGGACACCGGG.

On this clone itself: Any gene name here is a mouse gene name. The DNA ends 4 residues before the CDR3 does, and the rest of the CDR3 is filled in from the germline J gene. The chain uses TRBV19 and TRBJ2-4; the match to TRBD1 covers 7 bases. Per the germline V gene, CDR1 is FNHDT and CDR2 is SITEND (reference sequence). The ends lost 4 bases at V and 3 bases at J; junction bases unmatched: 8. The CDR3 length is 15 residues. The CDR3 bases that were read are TGTGCCAGCAGTCCTAACAGGGGTGGGCAAAAC. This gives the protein CASSPNRGGQN. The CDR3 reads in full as CASSPNRGGQNTLYF.

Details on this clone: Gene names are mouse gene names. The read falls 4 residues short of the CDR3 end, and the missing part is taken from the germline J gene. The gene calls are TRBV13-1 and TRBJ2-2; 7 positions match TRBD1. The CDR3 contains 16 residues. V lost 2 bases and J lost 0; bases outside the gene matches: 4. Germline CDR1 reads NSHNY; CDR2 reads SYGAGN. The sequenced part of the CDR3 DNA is TGTGCCAGCAGTGAGGCCGGGACAGCAAACACCGGG. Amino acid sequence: CASSEAGTANTG. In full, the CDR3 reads CASSEAGTANTGQLYF.

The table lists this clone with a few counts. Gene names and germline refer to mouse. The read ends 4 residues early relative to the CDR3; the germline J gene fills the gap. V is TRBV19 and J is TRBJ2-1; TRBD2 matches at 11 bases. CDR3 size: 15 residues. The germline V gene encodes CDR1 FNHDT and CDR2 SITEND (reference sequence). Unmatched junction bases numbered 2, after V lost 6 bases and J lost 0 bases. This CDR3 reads CASKTGGANYAEQFF. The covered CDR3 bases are TGTGCCAGCAAAACTGGGGGGGCTAACTATGCT.

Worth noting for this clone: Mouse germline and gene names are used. The part of the CDR3 DNA that was read is TGTGCCAGCAGTGAGCCGGGACAATATAATTCGCCC. This encodes CASSEPGQYNSP. The CDR3, in full, reads CASSEPGQYNSPLYF. The genes are TRBV13-3 and TRBJ1-6, with a possible D match to TRBD1 (6 bases). The CDR3 end falls 3 residues outside the read, so it is completed with the germline J gene. TRBJ1-6 is an ORF; its function is uncertain. Germline V gene data show CDR1 as NNHDY and CDR2 as SYVADS. This CDR3 spans 15 amino acids. The V gene lost 2 bases and the J gene lost 4 bases, with 10 bases spanning the gap.

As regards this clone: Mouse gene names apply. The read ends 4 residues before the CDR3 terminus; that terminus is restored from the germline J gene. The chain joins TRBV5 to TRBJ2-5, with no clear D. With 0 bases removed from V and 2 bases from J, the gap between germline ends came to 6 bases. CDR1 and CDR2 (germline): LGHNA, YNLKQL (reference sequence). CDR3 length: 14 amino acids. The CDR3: CASSQDNFQDTQYF. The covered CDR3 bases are TGTGCCAGCAGCCAAGATAACTTCCAAGAC.

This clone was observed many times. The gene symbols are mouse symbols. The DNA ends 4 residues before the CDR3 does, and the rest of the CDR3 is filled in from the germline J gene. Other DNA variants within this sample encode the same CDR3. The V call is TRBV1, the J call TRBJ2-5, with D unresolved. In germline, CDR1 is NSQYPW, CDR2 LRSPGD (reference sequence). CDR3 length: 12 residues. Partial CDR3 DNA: TGCACCTGCAGTGCAGACAGGGAC. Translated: CTCSADRD. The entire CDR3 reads CTCSADRDTQYF.

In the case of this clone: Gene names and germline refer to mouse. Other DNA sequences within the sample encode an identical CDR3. The CDR3 is CASSGGAGAETLYF. The sequenced CDR3 bases are TGTGCCAGCAGTGGGGGGGCGGGTGCAGAA. This chain uses TRBV13-1 with TRBJ2-3; D is perhaps TRBD2 (7 bases). The missing CDR3 end, 4 residues past where the read stops, is filled in from the germline J gene. The CDR3 loop spans 14 amino acids. V dropped 3 bases and J dropped 1 base, with 9 bases sitting between them. Germline V gene lookup returns CDR1 NSHNY and CDR2 SYGAGN.

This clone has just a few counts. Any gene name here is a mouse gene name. CDR3 DNA, as far as it was read: TGTGCCAGCAGTGATGCGGCTGGGGGAGTCTAT. This encodes CASSDAAGGVY. The whole CDR3 region reads CASSDAAGGVYEQYF. V gene TRBV13-1 combines with J gene TRBJ2-7; TRBD2 matches at 7 bases. The CDR3 end lies 4 residues beyond the end of the read and is filled in from the germline J gene. J was trimmed by 3 bases and V by 0 bases; bases with no gene match: 6. The length of the CDR3 is 15 residues. The V gene's germline CDR1 is NSHNY and CDR2 SYGAGN.

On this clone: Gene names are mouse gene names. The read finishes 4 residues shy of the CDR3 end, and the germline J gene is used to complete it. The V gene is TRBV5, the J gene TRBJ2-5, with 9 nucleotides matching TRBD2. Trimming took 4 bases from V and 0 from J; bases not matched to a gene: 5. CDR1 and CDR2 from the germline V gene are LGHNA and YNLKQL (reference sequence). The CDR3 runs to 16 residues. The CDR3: CASSRDWGYNQDTQYF. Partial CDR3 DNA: TGTGCCAGCAGCCGTGACTGGGGGTATAACCAAGAC.

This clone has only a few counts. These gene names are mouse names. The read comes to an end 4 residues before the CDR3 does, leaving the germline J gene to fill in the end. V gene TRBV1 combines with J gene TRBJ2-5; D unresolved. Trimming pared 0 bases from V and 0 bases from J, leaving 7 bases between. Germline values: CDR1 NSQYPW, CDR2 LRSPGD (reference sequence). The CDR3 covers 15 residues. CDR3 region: CTCSADAANQDTQYF. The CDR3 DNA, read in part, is TGCACCTGCAGTGCAGATGCTGCGAACCAAGAC.

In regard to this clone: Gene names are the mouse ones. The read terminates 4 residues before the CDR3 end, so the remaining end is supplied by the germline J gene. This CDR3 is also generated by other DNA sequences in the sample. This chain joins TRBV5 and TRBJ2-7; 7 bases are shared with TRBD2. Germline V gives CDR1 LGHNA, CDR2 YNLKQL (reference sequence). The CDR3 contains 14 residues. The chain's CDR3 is CASSQAGGEYEQYF. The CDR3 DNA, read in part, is TGTGCCAGCAGCCAAGCCGGGGGGGAGTAT.

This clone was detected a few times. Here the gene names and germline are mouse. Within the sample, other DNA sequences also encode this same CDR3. Partial CDR3 DNA: TGTGCCAGCAGTCGGGACAGGGGAGGCTCC. This gives the protein CASSRDRGGS. The full CDR3 sequence reads CASSRDRGGSDYTF. This chain uses TRBV19 with TRBJ1-2, with TRBD1 matching over 10 bases. The missing CDR3 end, 4 residues past where the read stops, is filled in from the germline J gene. The CDR3 sequence is 14 residues long. Germline values: CDR1 FNHDT, CDR2 SITEND (reference sequence). With 4 bases clipped from V and 4 bases from J, the junction kept 4 bases outside the gene matches.

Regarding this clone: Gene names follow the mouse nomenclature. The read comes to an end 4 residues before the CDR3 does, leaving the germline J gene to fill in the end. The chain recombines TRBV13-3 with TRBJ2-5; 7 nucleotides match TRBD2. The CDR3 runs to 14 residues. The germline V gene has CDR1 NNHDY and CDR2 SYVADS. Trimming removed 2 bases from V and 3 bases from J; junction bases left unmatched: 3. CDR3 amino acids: CASSDWGSQDTQYF. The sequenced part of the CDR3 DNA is TGTGCCAGCAGTGACTGGGGGTCTCAAGAC.

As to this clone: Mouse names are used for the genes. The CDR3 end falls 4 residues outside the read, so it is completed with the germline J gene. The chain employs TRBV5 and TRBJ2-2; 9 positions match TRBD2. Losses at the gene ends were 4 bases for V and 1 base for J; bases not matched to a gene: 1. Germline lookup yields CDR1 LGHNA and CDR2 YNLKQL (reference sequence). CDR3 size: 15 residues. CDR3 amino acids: CASSRLGENTGQLYF. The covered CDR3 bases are TGTGCCAGCAGCCGACTGGGGGAAAACACCGGG.

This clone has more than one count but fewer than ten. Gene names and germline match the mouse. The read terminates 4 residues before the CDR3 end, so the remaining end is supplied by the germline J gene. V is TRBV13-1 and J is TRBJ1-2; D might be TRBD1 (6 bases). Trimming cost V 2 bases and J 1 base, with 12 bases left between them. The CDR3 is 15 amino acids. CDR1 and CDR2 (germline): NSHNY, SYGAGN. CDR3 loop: CASSEKGTLNSDYTF. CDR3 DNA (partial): TGTGCCAGCAGTGAGAAAGGGACACTAAACTCC.

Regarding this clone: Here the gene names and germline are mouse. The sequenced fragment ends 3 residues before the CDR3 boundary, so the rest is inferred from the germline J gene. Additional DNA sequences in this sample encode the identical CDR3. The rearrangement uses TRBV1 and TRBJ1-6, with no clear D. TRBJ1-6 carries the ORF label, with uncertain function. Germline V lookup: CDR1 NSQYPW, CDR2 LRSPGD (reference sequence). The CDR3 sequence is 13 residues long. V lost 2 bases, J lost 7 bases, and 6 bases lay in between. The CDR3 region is CTCSALGNSPLYF. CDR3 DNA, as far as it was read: TGCACCTGCAGTGCACTGGGGAATTCGCCC.

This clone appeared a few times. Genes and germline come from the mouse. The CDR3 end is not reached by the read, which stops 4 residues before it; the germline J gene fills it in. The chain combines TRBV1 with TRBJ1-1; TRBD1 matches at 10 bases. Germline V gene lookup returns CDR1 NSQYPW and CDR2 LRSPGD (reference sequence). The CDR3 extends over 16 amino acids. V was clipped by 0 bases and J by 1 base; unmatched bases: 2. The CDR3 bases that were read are TGCACCTGCAGTGCAGACGGGGACAGGGGAAACACA. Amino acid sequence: CTCSADGDRGNT. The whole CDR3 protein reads CTCSADGDRGNTEVFF.

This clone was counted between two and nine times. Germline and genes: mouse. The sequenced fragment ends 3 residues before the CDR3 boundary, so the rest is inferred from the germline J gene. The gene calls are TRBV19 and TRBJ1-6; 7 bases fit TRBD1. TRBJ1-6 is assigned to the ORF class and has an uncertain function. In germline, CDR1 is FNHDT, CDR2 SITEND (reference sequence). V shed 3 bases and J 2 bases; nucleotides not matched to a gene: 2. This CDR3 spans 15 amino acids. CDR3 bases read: TGTGCCAGCAGTAGGGACAGAACCTATAATTCGCCC. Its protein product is CASSRDRTYNSP. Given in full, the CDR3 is CASSRDRTYNSPLYF.

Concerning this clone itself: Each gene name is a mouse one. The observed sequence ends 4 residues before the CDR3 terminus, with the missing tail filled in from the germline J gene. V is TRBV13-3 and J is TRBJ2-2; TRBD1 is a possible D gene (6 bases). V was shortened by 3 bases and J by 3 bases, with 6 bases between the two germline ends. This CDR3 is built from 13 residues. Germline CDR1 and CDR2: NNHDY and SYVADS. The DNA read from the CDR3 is TGTGCCAGCAGTGCAGGGGACACCGGG. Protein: CASSAGDTG. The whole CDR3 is CASSAGDTGQLYF.